These 21 T cell receptor beta chains share one sample of origin, sequenced in a study of T and B cells in COVID-19 patients. Multiplex PCR with BIOMED2 TRB-A/B primer pools amplified TRB rearrangements. From the multiplex PCR reads, TCRdb called clonotypes with MiXCR, one entry per CDR3 protein. The top ten hold about 3% of the sample, which has 22,000 or so distinct CDR3 sequences, around 28% seen once. TRB was amplified from about 250-500 ng of blood genomic DNA. The sequenced material came from blood. The receptors were sampled from a human donor who had recovered from COVID-19.

The chain uses TRBV24-1 and TRBJ2-1, with a possible D match to TRBD2 (6 bases). Germline CDR1 reads KGHDR; CDR2 reads SFDVKD. The CDR3 sequence is 15 residues long. Trimming left V 3 bases short and J 8 bases short, with 16 bases between. CDR3 sequence reads: CATSDIGRDSDEQFF. CDR3 nucleotides: TGTGCCACCAGTGATATCGGACGGGACTCAGATGAGCAGTTCTTC.

The chain links TRBV6-1 to TRBJ1-5, with D unclear. CDR1 and CDR2 from the germline V gene are MNHNS and SASEGT. The CDR3 loop spans 13 amino acids. The V gene lost 5 bases and the J gene lost 1 base, with 6 bases spanning the gap. The CDR3 region is CASSTESNQPQHF. The CDR3, as DNA: TGTGCCAGCAGTACAGAGAGCAATCAGCCCCAGCATTTT.

The rearrangement uses TRBV5-6 and TRBJ1-3, with D perhaps TRBD1 (6 bases). Germline-derived CDR1 and CDR2 are SGHDT and YYEEEE. CDR3 length equals 14 residues. V was pared by 1 base and J by 4 bases, with 9 bases between. CDR3 sequence (DNA): TGTGCCAGCAGCTTGAGGGGGGCCGGAAACACCATATATTTT. It translates to CASSLRGAGNTIYF. The full variable domain, completed using reference TRBV5-6 and TRBJ1-3, is DAGVTQSPTHLIKTRGQQVTLRCSPKSGHDTVSWYQQALGQGPQFIFQYYEEEERQRGNFPDRFSGHQFPNYSSELNVNALLLGDSALYLCASSLRGAGNTIYFGEGSWLTVV.

This sequence joins TRBV7-9 and TRBJ2-2, with 7 bases lining up with TRBD1. Germline V gene lookup returns CDR1 SEHNR and CDR2 FQNEAQ (reference sequence). V lost 1 base and J lost 2; bases outside the gene matches: 1. This CDR3 has 15 residues. The CDR3 nucleotides are TGTGCCAGCAGCTTAGGGGACAGAAACACCGGGGAGCTGTTTTTT. Translation gives CASSLGDRNTGELFF. Full variable domain (remainder filled in from reference TRBV7-9 and TRBJ2-2): DTGVSQNPRHKITKRGQNVTFRCDPISEHNRLYWYRQTLGQGPEFLTYFQNEAQLEKSRLLSDRFSAERPKGSFSTLEIQRTEQGDSAMYLCASSLGDRNTGELFFGEGSRLTVL.

The V gene is TRBV25-1, the J gene TRBJ2-2, with TRBD2 matching over 9 bases. Germline assignment: CDR1 MGHDK and CDR2 SYGVNS. The J segment lost 6 bases and the V segment lost 3 bases, leaving 8 bases of the junction unmatched. The CDR3 extends over 16 amino acids. The CDR3 DNA is TGTGCCAGCAGTGACTGGACTAGCGTGTCGTCCGGGGAGCTGTTTTTT. Translating gives CASSDWTSVSSGELFF.

The chain employs TRBV5-6 and TRBJ2-1, with 9 bases matching TRBD2. The CDR3 totals 18 residues. V lost 4 bases to trimming and J lost 4 bases; unmatched junction nucleotides: 15. Germline-derived CDR1 and CDR2 are SGHDT and YYEEEE. CDR3 residues: CASSGFGRGGVYYNEQFF. The DNA of the CDR3 is TGTGCCAGCAGCGGGTTTGGGCGGGGGGGCGTGTATTACAATGAGCAGTTCTTC.

This clonotype counts as medium-sized (0.01 to 0.1%). This chain links TRBV29-1 with TRBJ1-3; 7 bases agree with TRBD1. Germline assignment: CDR1 SQVTM and CDR2 ANQGSEA. V gave up 6 bases and J gave up 0 bases; unmatched junction bases: 5. The CDR3 is 14 amino acids. This CDR3 reads CSVRDSLSGNTIYF. CDR3 bases: TGCAGCGTGCGGGACAGCCTCTCTGGAAACACCATATATTTT.

This clonotype was detected a few times. The chain carries TRBV6-5 and TRBJ1-1; D unclear. Germline V gene sequence: CDR1 MNHEY, CDR2 SVGAGI. This CDR3 contains 13 residues. Trimming left V 3 bases short and J 2 bases short, with 7 bases between. CDR3 protein: CASSYGSNTEAFF. In DNA, the CDR3 is TGTGCCAGCAGTTATGGGAGTAACACTGAAGCTTTCTTT.

The chain has TRBV5-6 and TRBJ1-5; tentative D call: TRBD1 (6 bases). This CDR3 contains 17 residues. The V gene lost 3 bases and the J gene lost 2 bases, with 18 bases spanning the gap. Looked up from germline, CDR1 is SGHDT and CDR2 is YYEEEE. This CDR3 reads CASSSSRARGGNQPQHF. The CDR3 DNA reads as TGTGCCAGCAGCTCCTCGAGGGCCAGGGGAGGCAATCAGCCCCAGCATTTT.

This clonotype was counted a few times. The V call is TRBV12-3 or TRBV12-4, the J call TRBJ2-5; 8 nucleotides agree with TRBD1. The V and J ends lost 6 bases and 2 bases, in that order; junction bases with no gene match: 14. This CDR3 spans 17 amino acids. CDR3 sequence reads: CASSAPPLGTGQETQYF. The CDR3, as DNA: TGTGCCAGCAGCGCTCCCCCCCTAGGGACAGGTCAAGAGACCCAGTACTTC.

This clonotype turned up a few times. The gene calls are TRBV5-1 and TRBJ1-1, with 8 nucleotides matching TRBD1. CDR1 and CDR2 (germline): SGHRS, YFSETQ. V gave up 3 bases and J gave up 4 bases; unmatched junction bases: 5. This CDR3 is built from 14 residues. CDR3 sequence: CASSSQGAGTEAFF. CDR3 bases: TGCGCCAGCAGCTCTCAGGGGGCGGGCACTGAAGCTTTCTTT.

This chain uses TRBV5-4 with TRBJ1-1, with D tentatively TRBD1 (5 bases). The germline gives CDR1 SGHNT, CDR2 YYREEE (reference sequence). The CDR3 sequence is 13 residues long. The V end was cut by 0 bases, the J end by 10 bases, with 13 bases between. The CDR3 spells CASSLAGGVGAFF. CDR3 sequence (DNA): TGTGCCAGCAGCTTGGCCGGGGGAGTCGGAGCTTTCTTT.

Relative to its sample, this clonotype is medium-sized (0.01 to 0.1%). The rearrangement uses TRBV19 and TRBJ2-7; 10 bases align to TRBD1. J lost 4 bases, V lost 7 bases, and 4 bases had no gene match. The CDR3 has 13 residues. The germline V gene has CDR1 LNHDA and CDR2 SQIVND (reference sequence). CDR3 DNA: TGTGCCAGTACCCGGACAGGGGGATACGAGCAGTACTTC. This translates into CASTRTGGYEQYF.

The chain links TRBV19 to TRBJ1-5; D ambiguous. The germline CDR1 and CDR2 sequences are LNHDA and SQIVND (reference sequence). This CDR3 has 13 residues. V was pared by 0 bases and J by 4 bases, with 4 bases between. The CDR3 DNA reads TGTGCCAGTAGTATAGAGGAGAATCAGCCCCAGCATTTT. This codes for CASSIEENQPQHF.

This clonotype was seen more than once but under ten times. The CDR3 DNA sequence: TGTGCCAGCTCACCCTCACAGGGCGGCACTGAAGCTTTCTTT. Translating gives CASSPSQGGTEAFF. The chain joins TRBV18 to TRBJ1-1; TRBD1 is a possible D gene (6 bases). Trimming removed 3 bases at V and 4 bases at J, with 12 bases between. This CDR3 spans 14 amino acids. Germline values: CDR1 KGHSH, CDR2 LQKENI.

The rearrangement links TRBV5-1 to TRBJ1-5; D is perhaps TRBD1 (6 bases). Germline V gene sequence: CDR1 SGHRS, CDR2 YFSETQ. The V end was cut by 2 bases, the J end by 5 bases, with 14 bases between. This CDR3 has 15 residues. The CDR3 region is CASSFQGGFDQPQHF. The CDR3 DNA reads TGCGCCAGCAGCTTTCAAGGGGGTTTCGATCAGCCCCAGCATTTT.

V and J are TRBV11-2 and TRBJ2-3; no reliable D call. Germline-derived CDR1 and CDR2 are SGHAT and FQNNGV. Trimming took off 1 base at V and 6 bases at J, with 14 bases between the two ends. This CDR3 spans 15 amino acids. The CDR3 bases are TGTGCCAGCAGCTTAGCGCAGATTCCCGACGATACGCAGTATTTT. Its translation: CASSLAQIPDDTQYF.

This clonotype was found a few times. The chain carries TRBV6-1 and TRBJ1-5; TRBD1 might be the D (5 bases). This CDR3 spans 15 amino acids. V was trimmed by 4 bases and J by 4 bases, leaving 14 bases between them. The V gene's germline CDR1 is MNHNS and CDR2 SASEGT. The CDR3 loop reads CASSAGLYSNQPQHF. The CDR3 bases are TGTGCCAGCAGTGCGGGGCTCTATAGTAATCAGCCCCAGCATTTT.

This clonotype has just a few counts. V is TRBV12-3 or TRBV12-4 and J is TRBJ2-1; TRBD1 matches 9 bases. J gave up 4 bases and V 6 bases, and 1 base lay outside the gene matches. The CDR3 runs 13 residues. The CDR3 region is CASRGQGYNEQFF. DNA for the CDR3: TGTGCCAGCAGGGGACAGGGTTACAATGAGCAGTTCTTC.

V usage is TRBV20-1 and J usage is TRBJ2-7; TRBD2 aligns across 12 bases. The CDR3 sequence is 13 residues long. In germline, CDR1 is DFQATT, CDR2 SNEGSKA (reference sequence). V shed 6 bases and J 3 bases; nucleotides not matched to a gene: 3. CDR3 sequence reads: CSARLAGVYEQYF. Written as DNA, the CDR3 is TGCAGTGCACGACTAGCGGGAGTCTACGAGCAGTACTTC.

This clonotype was counted between two and nine times. The rearrangement uses TRBV30 and TRBJ2-7; TRBD2 agrees at 8 bases. Germline CDR1 GTSNPN, CDR2 SVGIG (reference sequence). Trimming removed 3 bases from V and 0 bases from J; junction bases left unmatched: 4. The CDR3 has 14 residues. The CDR3 sequence is CAWSGLASSYEQYF. The CDR3 DNA follows: TGTGCCTGGAGCGGACTAGCCAGCTCCTACGAGCAGTACTTC. Full variable domain (outside the CDR3, taken from reference TRBV30 and TRBJ2-7): SQTIHQWPATLVQPVGSPLSLECTVEGTSNPNLYWYRQAAGRGLQLLFYSVGIGQISSEVPQNLSASRPQDRQFILSSKKLLLSDSGFYLCAWSGLASSYEQYFGPGTRLTVT.